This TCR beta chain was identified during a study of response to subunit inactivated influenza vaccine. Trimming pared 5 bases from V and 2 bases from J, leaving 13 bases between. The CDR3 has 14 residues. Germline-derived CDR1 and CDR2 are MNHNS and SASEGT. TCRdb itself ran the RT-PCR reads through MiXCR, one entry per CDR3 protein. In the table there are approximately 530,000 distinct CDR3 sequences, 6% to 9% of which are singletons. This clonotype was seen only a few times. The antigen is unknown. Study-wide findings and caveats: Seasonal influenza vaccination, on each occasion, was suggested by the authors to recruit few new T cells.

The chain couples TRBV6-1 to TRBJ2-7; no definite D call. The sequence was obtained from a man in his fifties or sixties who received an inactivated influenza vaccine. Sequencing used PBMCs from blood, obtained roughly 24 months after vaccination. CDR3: CASSSILVPYEQYF. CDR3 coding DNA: TGTGCCAGCAGTAGTATTCTGGTCCCCTACGAGCAGTACTTC.